The 16 T cell receptor beta chains in this list originate from one sample, sequenced in a study of blood T cell repertoires in COVID-19. Some clones are missing from TCRdb's copy, which holds only in-frame ones; the method was immunoSEQ multiplex PCR. The sample consists of roughly 190,000 clones, under 90% of them appearing once. The material sequenced was peripheral blood. All receptors come from a man between 60 and 75 years old with acute or convalescent COVID-19.

This chain uses TRBV24-1 with TRBJ2-7, with D perhaps matching TRBD1 (5 bases). Looked up from germline, CDR1 is KGHDR and CDR2 is SFDVKD. V was clipped by 5 bases and J by 0 bases, with 10 bases between them. The CDR3 has 14 residues. The CDR3 DNA reads as TGTGCCACCAGTGGTCCCGACAGCTCCTACGAGCAGTACTTC. Its translation: CATSGPDSSYEQYF.

The chain uses TRBV6-1 and TRBJ1-5; 7 bases agree with TRBD1. Germline V gives CDR1 MNHNS, CDR2 SASEGT. CDR3 length equals 16 residues. With 2 bases clipped from V and 2 bases from J, the junction kept 6 bases outside the gene matches. The CDR3 is CASSELTGAGNQPQHF. In nucleotides, the CDR3 is TGTGCCAGCAGTGAATTAACAGGGGCCGGCAATCAGCCCCAGCATTTT.

The chain has TRBV6-2 or TRBV6-3 and TRBJ1-1; weak D call: TRBD1 (5 bases). CDR3 length: 12 residues. Germline-derived CDR1 and CDR2 are MNHEY and SVGEGT. The V and J ends lost 2 bases and 11 bases respectively, with 12 bases between them. CDR3 DNA sequence: TGTGCCAGCAGTTACCGCAGGGTGGGGGCTTTCTTT. As protein: CASSYRRVGAFF.

This clone was recorded a few times. V and J are TRBV3-1 (or the pseudogene TRBV3-2) and TRBJ2-7, with a weak D call TRBD2 (5 bases). This CDR3 is 15 amino acids long. The V end was cut by 1 base, the J end by 6 bases, with 16 bases between. Germline CDR1 and CDR2: LGHDT and YNNKEL (reference sequence). The CDR3 here is CASSQVGLGEGEQYF. CDR3 nucleotide sequence: TGTGCCAGCAGCCAAGTCGGGCTCGGCGAGGGCGAGCAGTACTTC.

V gene TRBV6-5 combines with J gene TRBJ1-6; TRBD1 matches at 9 bases. CDR1 MNHEY and CDR2 SVGAGI come from the germline V gene. J gave up 7 bases and V 6 bases, and 7 bases lay outside the gene matches. The CDR3 is made up of 15 amino acids. The CDR3 loop reads CASSLQGQGNSPLHF. The CDR3 coding sequence is TGTGCCAGCAGCTTACAGGGACAGGGAAATTCACCCCTCCACTTT.

This chain links TRBV4-1 with TRBJ1-6; 8 positions agree with TRBD1. This CDR3 is built from 14 residues. Germline loops: CDR1 MGHRA, CDR2 YSYEKL. J lost 10 bases, V lost 1 base, and 3 bases had no gene match. CDR3 loop: CASSQVAGGSPLHF. The DNA for the CDR3 is TGCGCCAGCAGCCAAGTTGCAGGGGGCTCACCCCTCCACTTT.

The rearrangement uses TRBV9 and TRBJ2-1; 11 positions agree with TRBD2. The CDR3 has 15 residues. V was clipped by 0 bases and J by 9 bases; unmatched bases: 5. Germline loops: CDR1 SGDLS, CDR2 YYNGEE. CDR3 sequence: CASSVVSGGAGEQFF. The CDR3 DNA follows: TGTGCCAGCAGCGTAGTTAGCGGGGGGGCCGGTGAGCAGTTCTTC.

The V gene is TRBV29-1, the J gene TRBJ1-1; unclear D gene. CDR1 and CDR2 from the germline V gene are SQVTM and ANQGSEA. Trimming pared 7 bases from V and 1 base from J, leaving 4 bases between. The CDR3 has 10 residues. The CDR3 DNA is TGCAGCGGGAGGAACACTGAAGCTTTCTTT. As protein: CSGRNTEAFF.

This clone showed up just a few times. This sequence joins TRBV9 and TRBJ1-1; possibly TRBD1 for D (6 bases). Trimming shortened V by 2 bases and J by 8 bases, and 16 bases separated the two germline ends. This CDR3 contains 14 residues. CDR1 is SGDLS, CDR2 YYNGEE, per germline. CDR3 bases: TGTGCCAGCAGCGTCCGTTCACTGGGGGCCGAAGCTTTCTTT. This gives the protein CASSVRSLGAEAFF.

This clone was recorded only once. CDR3 sequence reads: CASTFGGNQPQHF. The DNA of the CDR3 is TGTGCCAGCACCTTTGGGGGGAATCAGCCCCAGCATTTT. V usage is TRBV12-3 or TRBV12-4 and J usage is TRBJ1-5; TRBD1 is a possible D gene (5 bases). The CDR3 spans 13 residues. V lost 7 bases and J lost 4, with 11 bases in between.

The chain couples TRBV11-3 to TRBJ2-1; D call uncertain. CDR1 is SGHNT and CDR2 is YENEEA in the germline V gene. The CDR3 extends over 15 amino acids. Trimming shortened V by 2 bases and J by 2 bases, and 10 bases separated the two germline ends. CDR3 region: CASSLLGGPYNEQFF. The DNA of the CDR3 is TGTGCCAGCAGCTTACTTGGTGGCCCCTACAATGAGCAGTTCTTC.

The chain joins TRBV29-1 to TRBJ1-3; D is perhaps TRBD1 (5 bases). The CDR3 totals 14 residues. The V end lost 6 bases, the J end lost 0 bases, and 12 bases lay between the germline ends. Germline CDR1 SQVTM, CDR2 ANQGSEA. The CDR3 spells CSVAQGNSGNTIYF. CDR3 DNA sequence: TGCAGCGTGGCCCAGGGTAACTCTGGAAACACCATATATTTT. Supplemented by reference TRBV29-1 and TRBJ1-3, the full variable domain reads SAVISQKPSRDICQRGTSLTIQCQVDSQVTMMFWYRQQPGQSLTLIATANQGSEATYESGFVIDKFPISRPNLTFSTLTVSNMSPEDSSIYLCSVAQGNSGNTIYFGEGSWLTVV.

This sequence joins TRBV15 and TRBJ2-5, with no clear D. Trimming removed 0 bases at V and 5 bases at J, with 13 bases between. The CDR3 loop spans 15 amino acids. Germline CDR1 and CDR2: LNHNV and YYDKDF (reference sequence). CDR3 amino acids: CATSRDVLQAETQYF. The CDR3 bases are TGTGCCACCAGCAGAGACGTACTGCAGGCGGAGACCCAGTACTTC.

The genes are TRBV6-5 and TRBJ2-7; the match to TRBD1 covers 9 bases. This CDR3 is built from 15 residues. With V trimmed by 5 bases and J by 1 base, 6 bases remained unmatched. Germline CDR1 and CDR2: MNHEY and SVGAGI. The CDR3 coding sequence is TGTGCCAGCAGTCCAGGACAGGGGATTTCCTACGAGCAGTACTTC. Residues: CASSPGQGISYEQYF.

This chain connects TRBV6-2 or TRBV6-3 to TRBJ2-2, with TRBD2 matching over 14 bases. CDR3 length: 17 amino acids. CDR1 is MNHEY and CDR2 is SVGEGT in the germline V gene. J gave up 5 bases and V 6 bases, and 8 bases lay outside the gene matches. The CDR3 sequence: CASSLTSGGAWTGELFF. Here the CDR3 DNA reads TGTGCCAGCAGCCTGACTAGCGGGGGGGCCTGGACCGGGGAGCTGTTTTTT.

The genes are TRBV4-1 and TRBJ2-7; D is possibly TRBD2 (5 bases). The CDR3 contains 14 residues. The germline CDR1 and CDR2 sequences are MGHRA and YSYEKL. Trimming shortened V by 1 base and J by 3 bases, and 10 bases separated the two germline ends. The CDR3 DNA follows: TGCGCCAGCAGCCAAGTGCCTAGCATCTACGAGCAGTACTTC. Encoded protein: CASSQVPSIYEQYF.